This TCR beta chain was recorded in a study of Ad26.COV2.S vaccination and SARS-CoV-2 variants. About the study: Donor was assigned to the Ad26.COV2.S arm of trial COV1001.

Germline V gene data show CDR1 as SEHNR and CDR2 as FQNEAQ (reference sequence). V dropped 3 bases and J dropped 1 base, with 11 bases sitting between them. This CDR3 region has 15 residues. Here immunoSEQ multiplex PCR was the method, and the copy in TCRdb shows in-frame clones only, minus some. Of some 410,000 clones listed, approximately 90% are singletons. Treatment described: about 20 received Ad26.COV2.S at low or high dose, single or two shots; about 5 received placebo; per-sample allocation not given. Sampling was performed 63 days after the first vaccine or placebo injection. The chain combines TRBV7-9 with TRBJ2-3; D may be TRBD1 or TRBD2 (7 bases each). This TCR was sampled from a person aged 18-65 years who received the Ad26.COV2.S COVID-19 vaccine or a placebo. The starting material was peripheral blood, obtained in a trial of Ad26.COV2.S vaccine versus placebo. The chain's CDR3 is CASSFSGGGTDTQYF. The CDR3 nucleotides read TGTGCCAGCAGCTTTTCAGGGGGGGGCACAGATACGCAGTATTTT. Looking up the rest from reference TRBV7-9 and TRBJ2-3 gives the full variable domain: DTGVSQNPRHKITKRGQNVTFRCDPISEHNRLYWYRQTLGQGPEFLTYFQNEAQLEKSRLLSDRFSAERPKGSFSTLEIQRTEQGDSAMYLCASSFSGGGTDTQYFGPGTRLTVL.